Shown below are 13 T cell receptor beta chains from a single sample sequenced in a study of blood T cell repertoires in COVID-19. Clones were read by immunoSEQ multiplex PCR, and TCRdb kept only the in-frame ones, dropping some. Here the sample spans approximately 89,000 clones, 80% being singletons. Sequencing was performed on peripheral blood. The source of these receptors is a human donor in a cohort sampled during active COVID-19.

The chain couples TRBV4-1 to TRBJ2-3; 11 positions match TRBD2. This CDR3 has 16 amino acids. Trimming cost V 2 bases and J 5 bases; bases outside gene matches: 6. Germline CDR1 reads MGHRA; CDR2 reads YSYEKL. The CDR3 DNA follows: TGCGCCAGCAGCCAATTAGCGGGAGGGCTAGGAGATACGCAGTATTTT. Its translation: CASSQLAGGLGDTQYF.

The V and J genes are TRBV5-1 and TRBJ1-1; 10 bases are shared with TRBD1. The CDR3 consists of 16 residues. Germline lookup yields CDR1 SGHRS and CDR2 YFSETQ. V gave up 0 bases and J gave up 2 bases; unmatched junction bases: 4. The CDR3 DNA reads TGCGCCAGCAGCTTGGTCGGGACAGGGGTAAACACTGAAGCTTTCTTT. It specifies CASSLVGTGVNTEAFF.

This clone was observed once. V gene TRBV5-1 combines with J gene TRBJ2-7; possibly TRBD2 for D (5 bases). Germline V gene data show CDR1 as SGHRS and CDR2 as YFSETQ. The germline V and J ends were trimmed by 0 bases and 0 bases, with 13 bases remaining between them. This CDR3 is built from 16 residues. Here the CDR3 DNA reads TGCGCCAGCAGCTTGGTCCGGGGTTCCAGCTCCTACGAGCAGTACTTC. As protein: CASSLVRGSSSYEQYF.

CDR3 sequence reads: CAIREAGGTDTQYF. In DNA, the CDR3 is TGTGCCATTCGGGAGGCAGGAGGCACAGATACGCAGTATTTT. The chain carries TRBV2 and TRBJ2-3, with 7 bases lining up with TRBD2. Germline V gene sequence: CDR1 SNHLY, CDR2 FYNNEI. The junction had 8 bases not matched to a gene; V was cut back by 10 bases and J by 1 base. The CDR3 is made up of 14 amino acids. Using reference TRBV2 and TRBJ2-3 for the parts outside the CDR3, the full variable domain is EPEVTQTPSHQVTQMGQEVILRCVPISNHLYFYWYRQILGQKVEFLVSFYNNEISEKSEIFDDQFSVERPDGSNFTLKIRSTKLEDSAMYFCAIREAGGTDTQYFGPGTRLTVL.

Only a few counts were recorded for this clone. The CDR3 nucleotides read TGTGCCAGTAGTACCGGACTAGGAACGAACTACAATGAGCAGTTCTTC. This sequence encodes CASSTGLGTNYNEQFF. The chain has TRBV19 and TRBJ2-1; TRBD2 matches at 7 bases. V shed 4 bases and J 3 bases; nucleotides not matched to a gene: 9. Germline values: CDR1 LNHDA, CDR2 SQIVND (reference sequence). The CDR3 spans 16 residues. The full variable domain, completed using reference TRBV19 and TRBJ2-1, is DGGITQSPKYLFRKEGQNVTLSCEQNLNHDAMYWYRQDPGQGLRLIYYSQIVNDFQKGDIAEGYSVSREKKESFPLTVTSAQKNPTAFYLCASSTGLGTNYNEQFFGPGTRLTVL.

The chain couples TRBV6-1 to TRBJ1-3; D is undetermined. This CDR3 is built from 15 residues. Trimming took 1 base from V and 3 from J, leaving 10 bases between them. Germline CDR1 and CDR2: MNHNS and SASEGT. Here the CDR3 DNA reads TGTGCCAGCAGTGAAGGCGGTCGGATTGGAAACACCATATATTTT. Translating gives CASSEGGRIGNTIYF.

The chain links TRBV7-2 to TRBJ2-3, with TRBD2 matching over 14 bases. V lost 5 bases to trimming and J lost 5 bases; unmatched junction nucleotides: 6. This CDR3 contains 16 residues. Germline V CDR1 and CDR2: SGHTA, FQGNSA. DNA of the CDR3: TGTGCCAGCAGCCCTAGACTAGCGGGAGGGATAGATACGCAGTATTTT. Translated: CASSPRLAGGIDTQYF.

The V call is TRBV5-3, the J call TRBJ2-7, with 10 bases lining up with TRBD2. TRBV5-3 is an open reading frame whose function is uncertain. CDR3 length equals 15 residues. V shed 0 bases and J 6 bases; nucleotides not matched to a gene: 6. In nucleotides, the CDR3 is TGTGCCAGAAGCTTGGAGCGGGAGGGCCTCTTCGAGCAGTACTTC. It is translated as CARSLEREGLFEQYF.

CDR3 nucleotide sequence: TGTGCCAGCACCCCCACGGGACAGGGGTCTGAGCAGTACTTC. Protein sequence: CASTPTGQGSEQYF. The J gene is TRBJ2-7, the V gene TRBV28; 10 bases match TRBD1. V shed 7 bases, J shed 7 bases, and the junction held 10 bases outside the gene matches. The germline V gene has CDR1 MDHEN and CDR2 SYDVKM. CDR3 length: 14 amino acids.

The genes are TRBV12-3 or TRBV12-4 and TRBJ1-5, with unresolved D. This CDR3 contains 13 residues. V lost 4 bases and J 4 bases, leaving 8 bases between the germline ends. The CDR3 loop reads CASSWEGNQPQHF. CDR3 sequence (DNA): TGTGCCAGCAGTTGGGAGGGTAATCAGCCCCAGCATTTT.

The chain couples TRBV27 to TRBJ2-5; a possible D gene is TRBD2 (6 bases). From germline, CDR1 is MNHEY and CDR2 SMNVEV (reference sequence). Trimming took off 0 bases at V and 3 bases at J, with 8 bases between the two ends. The length of the CDR3 is 14 residues. The CDR3 is CASSLSGGEETQYF. The CDR3 nucleotides read TGTGCCAGCAGTTTATCAGGAGGGGAAGAGACCCAGTACTTC.

This clone was counted a single time. The genes are TRBV7-9 and TRBJ1-4, with TRBD1 identical over 7 bases. The CDR3 sequence is 15 residues long. The germline gives CDR1 SEHNR, CDR2 FQNEAQ (reference sequence). Trimming took 5 bases from V and 8 from J; bases not matched to a gene: 11. CDR3 sequence (DNA): TGTGCCAGCAGCCAAATGCAGGGGGAAAGAGAAAAACTGTTTTTT. It yields the protein CASSQMQGEREKLFF.

The chain links TRBV7-6 to TRBJ2-2; D call uncertain. Looked up from germline, CDR1 is SGHVS and CDR2 is FNYEAQ. Trimming removed 1 base from V and 2 bases from J, with 8 bases in between. The CDR3 is made up of 15 amino acids. The CDR3 DNA follows: TGTGCCAGCAGCTTAGGGGCTTATAACACCGGGGAGCTGTTTTTT. This translates into CASSLGAYNTGELFF.